This section outlines one T cell receptor (beta chain) sequence together with its context. This sample is part of a study of blood T cell repertoires in COVID-19. Study overall: Researchers got acute and convalescent COVID-19 samples from the United States, Italy and Spain. Sample material is recorded as cDNA or gDNA derived from T cells, B-cell-depleted T cells, or PBMCs.

The authors' processing: Estimation of nucleated cell counts was performed using reference gene primer amplification. Libraries were prepared by immunoSEQ multiplex PCR; TCRdb keeps only in-frame clonotypes and omits some of them. The D gene and trimming were derived from the DNA, and the V and J assignments and clone size from that table. The data hold some 200,000 clones, with around 82% observed a single time. Donors were grouped by their self-reported clinical history. Looked up from germline, CDR1 is SNHLY and CDR2 is FYNNEI. This CDR3 has 17 residues. V lost 8 bases and J 4 bases, leaving 26 bases between the germline ends.

Sample: PBMCs or T cells enriched from blood (not recorded which). The chain uses TRBV2 and TRBJ1-2; D not resolved. The sequence was obtained from a woman aged 60-70 years with acute COVID-19. CDR3 amino acids: CASRPRSASDGVYGYTF. CDR3 in DNA: TGTGCCAGCCGTCCTCGATCAGCGTCCGACGGGGTCTATGGCTACACCTTC. Looking up the rest from reference TRBV2 and TRBJ1-2 gives the full variable domain: EPEVTQTPSHQVTQMGQEVILRCVPISNHLYFYWYRQILGQKVEFLVSFYNNEISEKSEIFDDQFSVERPDGSNFTLKIRSTKLEDSAMYFCASRPRSASDGVYGYTFGSGTRLTVV.